The 12 T cell receptor beta chains given below trace back to one sample, sequenced in a study of shared clonotypes between healthy human individuals. Repertoires were generated with immunoSEQ multiplex PCR, while TCRdb's copy carries only in-frame clones and drops some. Among fewer than 600,000 clones, roughly four fifths were seen once, and the ten largest hold approximately 12%. Sequencing used PBMCs. The receptors stem from a middle-aged woman in good health. Some clones in this sample may be carry-over from other donors' samples.

V gene TRBV27 combines with J gene TRBJ1-2; perhaps TRBD1 as D (5 bases). Germline values: CDR1 MNHEY, CDR2 SMNVEV (reference sequence). V was shortened by 4 bases and J by 3 bases, with 9 bases between the two germline ends. The CDR3 covers 13 residues. The chain's CDR3 is CASSSTVYYGYTF. CDR3 bases: TGTGCCAGCAGTTCGACAGTTTACTATGGCTACACCTTC.

The chain joins TRBV30 to TRBJ2-6, with D uncertain. V lost 0 bases and J lost 2, with 5 bases in between. CDR1 GTSNPN and CDR2 SVGIG come from the germline V gene (reference sequence). The CDR3 contains 14 residues. In DNA, the CDR3 is TGTGCCTGGAGTGTTGGGGCTGGGGCCAACGTCCTGACTTTC. It is translated as CAWSVGAGANVLTF.

This clone was seen ten or more times. Other nucleotide sequences in the sample specify the same CDR3. This chain links TRBV28 with TRBJ1-1; D may be TRBD1 (5 bases). The CDR3 length is 13 residues. The germline gives CDR1 MDHEN, CDR2 SYDVKM. V lost 8 bases, J lost 1 base, and 11 bases lay in between. CDR3 in amino acids: CASRDQGNTEAFF. The CDR3 nucleotides are TGTGCCAGCCGAGATCAGGGGAACACTGAAGCTTTCTTT.

The sample holds a few counts of this clone. This chain's CDR3 is CASSKTGSHSNQPQHF. For the CDR3, the DNA is TGTGCCAGCAGCAAGACAGGGAGTCATAGCAATCAGCCCCAGCATTTT. The chain combines TRBV7-8 with TRBJ1-5; TRBD1 matches 7 bases. Per the germline V gene, CDR1 is SGHVS and CDR2 is FQNEAQ. The CDR3 is 16 residues long. Losses at the gene ends were 5 bases for V and 0 bases for J; bases not matched to a gene: 7.

This clone was detected many times. The rearrangement uses TRBV30 and TRBJ2-6, with 7 bases aligning to TRBD1. V trimming: 3 bases; J trimming: 0 bases; junction bases outside the gene matches: 17. Looked up from germline, CDR1 is GTSNPN and CDR2 is SVGIG (reference sequence). The CDR3 loop spans 20 amino acids. CDR3 sequence: CAWSGHQGGDLTSGANVLTF. The CDR3 bases are TGTGCCTGGAGCGGACACCAAGGGGGCGATCTCACCTCTGGGGCCAACGTCCTGACTTTC.

Regarding this clone: The same CDR3 can be traced to other DNA sequences in this sample. The chain links TRBV5-1 to TRBJ2-5, with D possibly matching TRBD1 (5 bases). The germline CDR1 and CDR2 sequences are SGHRS and YFSETQ. This CDR3 region has 14 residues. V lost 1 base, J lost 2 bases, and 9 bases lay in between. CDR3 nucleotides: TGCGCCAGCAGCTTGACAGGCCCACAAGAGACCCAGTACTTC. Translating gives CASSLTGPQETQYF.

This clone has a count of ten or more. This chain links TRBV25-1 with TRBJ2-7; 7 positions agree with TRBD2. The CDR3 sequence is 14 residues long. Germline assignment: CDR1 MGHDK and CDR2 SYGVNS. Trimming at V came to 1 base and at J to 2 bases, leaving 2 bases not matched to a gene. The CDR3 DNA is TGTGCCAGCAGTGAATCCGGACTAGCCTACGAGCAGTACTTC. Amino acid sequence: CASSESGLAYEQYF.

The chain has TRBV28 and TRBJ1-2; no firm D call. This CDR3 spans 13 amino acids. The germline V gene has CDR1 MDHEN and CDR2 SYDVKM. V was shortened by 1 base and J by 6 bases, with 9 bases between the two germline ends. The CDR3 reads CASSLFRINGYTF. CDR3 in DNA: TGTGCCAGCAGTTTATTCCGGATAAATGGCTACACCTTC.

The chain recombines TRBV10-2 with TRBJ2-1; the D gene is possibly TRBD2 (6 bases). CDR1 is WSHSY and CDR2 is SAAADI in the germline V gene. The germline V and J ends were trimmed by 6 bases and 4 bases, with 19 bases remaining between them. CDR3 length: 16 residues. The CDR3 nucleotides are TGCGCCAGCAGCCTCCAAGGCATCGGGACTTACAATGAGCAGTTCTTC. Encoded protein: CASSLQGIGTYNEQFF.

The chain combines TRBV29-1 with TRBJ1-1; perhaps TRBD1 as D (6 bases). Trimming took 1 base from V and 4 from J, leaving 13 bases between them. This CDR3 is built from 14 residues. CDR1 is SQVTM, CDR2 ANQGSEA, per germline. CDR3 sequence (DNA): TGCAGCGTTGAAGCTGGGGGCTTAGGCACTGAAGCTTTCTTT. Encoded protein: CSVEAGGLGTEAFF.

This clone has more than one count but fewer than ten. The chain couples TRBV30 to TRBJ1-2, with 7 bases aligning to TRBD1. The CDR3 length is 12 residues. Germline CDR1 GTSNPN, CDR2 SVGIG (reference sequence). The V segment lost 2 bases and the J segment 6 bases; nucleotides outside the gene matches: 3. The CDR3 reads CAWSTGDHGYTF. DNA for the CDR3: TGTGCCTGGAGTACAGGGGACCATGGCTACACCTTC.

This chain joins TRBV13 and TRBJ2-1; 8 bases match TRBD2. J was trimmed by 7 bases and V by 2 bases; bases with no gene match: 7. This CDR3 comprises 15 residues. CDR1 and CDR2 from the germline V gene are PRHDT and FYEKMQ (reference sequence). CDR3 in amino acids: CASSLTGRAANEQFF. Here the CDR3 DNA reads TGTGCCAGCAGCTTAACCGGGAGGGCAGCGAATGAGCAGTTCTTC.